Each of the 27 T cell receptor beta chains below was sequenced from the same sample in a study of cytomegalovirus exposure and HLA in healthy donors. Profiled with immunoSEQ multiplex PCR; TCRdb holds only in-frame clones, not every one. The sample yields about 57,000 clones, 85% to 95% seen once. Sequenced: PBMCs. The receptors derive from a woman aged 18-29 years in good health and CMV-seronegative.

J is TRBJ2-7 and V is TRBV11-2; D possibly corresponds to TRBD2 (6 bases). The CDR3 loop spans 15 amino acids. Germline V gene sequence: CDR1 SGHAT, CDR2 FQNNGV. V was trimmed by 0 bases and J by 2 bases, leaving 11 bases between them. The CDR3 loop is CASSLEAGPTYEQYV. For the CDR3, the DNA is TGTGCCAGCAGCTTAGAGGCGGGACCGACCTACGAGCAGTACGTC.

The genes are TRBV9 and TRBJ2-3, with TRBD2 matching over 7 bases. The germline V gene has CDR1 SGDLS and CDR2 YYNGEE. CDR3 size: 17 residues. The V and J ends lost 0 bases and 0 bases, in that order; junction bases with no gene match: 7. CDR3 DNA: TGTGCCAGCAGCGTAGAGGAGCGGGGAATGAGCACAGATACGCAGTATTTT. This codes for CASSVEERGMSTDTQYF.

The chain uses TRBV4-1 and TRBJ2-3; 7 bases are shared with TRBD2. V shed 5 bases and J 4 bases; nucleotides not matched to a gene: 9. The CDR3 runs to 15 residues. CDR1 and CDR2 (germline): MGHRA, YSYEKL. The CDR3 sequence: CASSLGLADPDTQYF. In DNA form, the CDR3 reads TGCGCCAGCAGCTTAGGGCTAGCGGACCCAGATACGCAGTATTTT.

A single count supports this clone. The genes are TRBV13 and TRBJ2-4; D gene unclear. Trimming shortened V by 6 bases and J by 1 base, and 16 bases separated the two germline ends. The CDR3 has 16 residues. In germline, CDR1 is PRHDT, CDR2 FYEKMQ (reference sequence). The CDR3, as DNA: TGTGCCAGCAGTGAGTGGCAATTGAGGGCCAAAAACATTCAGTACTTC. It codes for CASSEWQLRAKNIQYF.

The V gene is TRBV5-1, the J gene TRBJ2-2; D is unresolved. Germline loops: CDR1 SGHRS, CDR2 YFSETQ. V lost 0 bases and J 1 base, leaving 10 bases between the germline ends. This CDR3 has 16 amino acids. The CDR3 DNA sequence: TGCGCCAGCAGCTTGGTACCTCTCGGGAACACCGGGGAGCTGTTTTTT. It yields the protein CASSLVPLGNTGELFF.

This clone was seen a few times. The J gene is TRBJ1-6, the V gene TRBV9; D not certain. Germline V gene sequence: CDR1 SGDLS, CDR2 YYNGEE. The CDR3 has 16 residues. V dropped 2 bases and J dropped 0 bases, with 9 bases sitting between them. CDR3 residues: CASSVTESSYNSPLHF. The CDR3 DNA reads TGTGCCAGCAGCGTGACGGAGAGCTCCTATAATTCACCCCTCCACTTT.

This sequence joins TRBV21-1 and TRBJ2-7; the table gives TRBD2 as D, unverified against the DNA. TRBV21-1 is a known pseudogene. The CDR3 spans 18 residues. The CDR3 protein is CASSKGPPGRRGSYEQYV. Written as DNA, the CDR3 is TGTGCCAGCAGCAAAGGCCCTCCAGGGCGGCGGGGATCCTACGAGCAGTACGTC.

This chain links TRBV7-9 with TRBJ2-3; tentatively, D is TRBD2 (5 bases). The CDR3 contains 18 residues. V lost 8 bases to trimming and J lost 1 base, with 25 bases between them. Germline CDR1 SEHNR, CDR2 FQNEAQ (reference sequence). The CDR3 region has the DNA TGTGCCAGCGGATCTGGGCGGATTTCACTAGACCGCACAGATACGCAGTATTTT. Its protein is CASGSGRISLDRTDTQYF.

The genes are TRBV9 and TRBJ1-1; TRBD1 aligns across 7 bases. The germline gives CDR1 SGDLS, CDR2 YYNGEE. Trimming removed 3 bases from V and 1 base from J; junction bases left unmatched: 0. The CDR3 covers 13 residues. CDR3 nucleotides: TGTGCCAGCAGCGACAGGGGGAACACTGAAGCTTTCTTT. Amino acid sequence: CASSDRGNTEAFF.

This chain joins TRBV4-1 and TRBJ2-1; possibly TRBD2 for D (5 bases). Looked up from germline, CDR1 is MGHRA and CDR2 is YSYEKL. The CDR3 has 14 amino acids. Trimming shortened V by 2 bases and J by 6 bases, and 11 bases separated the two germline ends. The CDR3 DNA follows: TGCGCCAGCAGCCAACCCCGGACTCTCAATGAGCAGTTCTTC. Translated, it gives CASSQPRTLNEQFF.

The table lists this clone with a count of one. CDR3 residues: CASSQDRGVYGYTF. The CDR3 DNA follows: TGCGCCAGCAGCCAAGATCGGGGGGTCTATGGCTACACCTTC. V is TRBV4-1 and J is TRBJ1-2, with a weak D call TRBD1 (5 bases). Deletions cut 0 bases from V and 4 bases from J, with 9 bases between. Germline CDR1 and CDR2: MGHRA and YSYEKL. This CDR3 contains 14 residues.

The rearrangement uses TRBV14 and TRBJ2-3; 13 nucleotides line up with TRBD2. CDR3 length: 17 residues. CDR1 and CDR2 from the germline V gene are SGHDN and FVKESK. Trimming at V came to 4 bases and at J to 2 bases, leaving 6 bases not matched to a gene. The CDR3 DNA follows: TGTGCCAGCAGCCGTAGGGGACTAGCGGGGACCACAGATACGCAGTATTTT. This sequence encodes CASSRRGLAGTTDTQYF.

The J gene is TRBJ2-1, the V gene TRBV18; 7 nucleotides align to TRBD1. The germline gives CDR1 KGHSH, CDR2 LQKENI. This CDR3 comprises 15 residues. Losses at the gene ends were 3 bases for V and 4 bases for J; bases not matched to a gene: 6. The CDR3 loop is CASSPTGTAYNEQFF. DNA for the CDR3: TGTGCCAGCTCACCCACCGGGACAGCTTACAATGAGCAGTTCTTC.

The V and J genes are TRBV7-8 and TRBJ1-2; 7 nucleotides match TRBD1. This CDR3 region has 18 residues. Germline V CDR1 and CDR2: SGHVS, FQNEAQ. With 1 base clipped from V and 0 bases from J, the junction kept 11 bases outside the gene matches. In DNA form, the CDR3 reads TGTGCCAGCAGCTTAGGAGGAGGGGACAGTACAGCTAACTATGGCTACACCTTC. This sequence encodes CASSLGGGDSTANYGYTF. The full variable domain, in which reference TRBV7-8 and TRBJ1-2 provide the parts outside the CDR3, is GAGVSQSPRYKVAKRGQDVALRCDPISGHVSLFWYQQALGQGPEFLTYFQNEAQLDKSGLPSDRFFAERPEGSVSTLKIQRTQQEDSAVYLCASSLGGGDSTANYGYTFGSGTRLTVV.

The chain is built from TRBV2 and TRBJ1-1, with 8 bases matching TRBD1. CDR1 and CDR2 (germline): SNHLY, FYNNEI. Unmatched junction bases numbered 4, after V lost 8 bases and J lost 5 bases. The CDR3 runs to 12 residues. The CDR3 nucleotides are TGTGCCAGCGGACAGGGTGGGACTGAAGCTTTCTTT. As protein: CASGQGGTEAFF.

The chain couples TRBV6-4 to TRBJ2-3, with TRBD2 matching 11 bases. The CDR3 extends over 15 amino acids. J lost 4 bases, V lost 2 bases, and 2 bases had no gene match. CDR1 MRHNA and CDR2 SNTAGT come from the germline V gene. Here the CDR3 reads CASSDGGLAADTQYF. DNA for the CDR3: TGTGCCAGCAGTGACGGGGGACTAGCGGCAGATACGCAGTATTTT.

The chain joins TRBV7-8 to TRBJ1-6, with TRBD1 matching 8 bases. This CDR3 has 17 residues. V trimming: 4 bases; J trimming: 13 bases; junction bases outside the gene matches: 18. Per germline, CDR1 SGHVS and CDR2 FQNEAQ. CDR3: CASSSRGTGHEWIPLHF. DNA of the CDR3: TGTGCCAGCAGCTCGCGGGGGACAGGTCACGAGTGGATCCCCCTCCACTTT. Using reference TRBV7-8 and TRBJ1-6 for the parts outside the CDR3, the full variable domain is GAGVSQSPRYKVAKRGQDVALRCDPISGHVSLFWYQQALGQGPEFLTYFQNEAQLDKSGLPSDRFFAERPEGSVSTLKIQRTQQEDSAVYLCASSSRGTGHEWIPLHFGNGTRLTVT.

V and J are TRBV6-4 and TRBJ2-2; 7 positions agree with TRBD1. The length of the CDR3 is 14 residues. The germline V gene has CDR1 MRHNA and CDR2 SNTAGT. Trimming at V came to 6 bases and at J to 5 bases, leaving 6 bases not matched to a gene. The CDR3 loop is CASSETTGTGELFF. DNA of the CDR3: TGTGCCAGCAGCGAAACGACAGGGACCGGGGAGCTGTTTTTT.

The CDR3 DNA reads as TGTGCCAGCAGCTCACAACCGCGGGGAGCTGAAGCTTTCTTT. This codes for CASSSQPRGAEAFF. The chain combines TRBV7-2 with TRBJ1-1; D not resolved. Germline V CDR1 and CDR2: SGHTA, FQGNSA. Trimming took off 4 bases at V and 6 bases at J, with 15 bases between the two ends. This CDR3 contains 14 residues. The entire variable domain, with the rest obtained from reference TRBV7-2 and TRBJ1-1, is as follows: GAGVSQSPSNKVTEKGKDVELRCDPISGHTALYWYRQSLGQGLEFLIYFQGNSAPDKSGLPSDRFSAERTGGSVSTLTIQRTQQEDSAVYLCASSSQPRGAEAFFGQGTRLTVV.

V gene TRBV6-1 combines with J gene TRBJ1-5, with 7 bases that match TRBD1. V shed 4 bases, J shed 3 bases, and the junction held 6 bases outside the gene matches. CDR1 and CDR2 (germline): MNHNS, SASEGT. CDR3 length equals 15 residues. CDR3: CASSVSGTDNQPQHF. The CDR3 DNA reads TGTGCCAGCAGTGTGTCCGGGACAGACAATCAGCCCCAGCATTTT.

Turning to this clone: Other DNA sequences in this specimen translate into the identical CDR3. This chain uses TRBV9 with TRBJ2-3; D is ambiguous. The CDR3 sequence is 12 residues long. The germline gives CDR1 SGDLS, CDR2 YYNGEE. V shed 0 bases and J shed 6 bases, with 5 bases lying between them. The chain's CDR3 is CASSVGRDTQYF. The CDR3 nucleotides read TGTGCCAGCAGCGTAGGCAGGGATACGCAGTATTTT.

The chain has TRBV7-9 and TRBJ2-1; possible D gene TRBD2, 6 bases. The CDR3 is 17 residues long. Trimming took 4 bases from V and 9 from J, leaving 25 bases between them. Germline CDR1 is SEHNR and CDR2 is FQNEAQ (reference sequence). The CDR3: CASSYSRSGPGDGEQFF. The CDR3 DNA sequence: TGTGCCAGCAGCTACTCGCGCTCGGGGCCGGGAGATGGTGAGCAGTTCTTC.

The V gene is TRBV5-1, the J gene TRBJ2-3, with 11 bases aligning to TRBD2. The CDR3 runs to 16 residues. CDR1 SGHRS and CDR2 YFSETQ come from the germline V gene. V was clipped by 1 base and J by 7 bases; unmatched bases: 8. In DNA form, the CDR3 reads TGCGCCAGCAGCTTGTCCCGACTAGCGGGGACTAATACGCAGTATTTT. It specifies CASSLSRLAGTNTQYF.

The gene calls are TRBV19 and TRBJ1-1; no firm D call. The V end was cut by 6 bases, the J end by 1 base, with 15 bases between. The CDR3 spans 15 residues. Germline-derived CDR1 and CDR2 are LNHDA and SQIVND (reference sequence). The CDR3 coding sequence is TGTGCCAGTAGCCCGGCGGGGTGGTGGAACACTGAAGCTTTCTTT. Its protein product is CASSPAGWWNTEAFF.

This chain links TRBV6-1 with TRBJ2-7; a possible D gene is TRBD1 (6 bases). V lost 6 bases to trimming and J lost 0 bases, with 15 bases between them. Germline-derived CDR1 and CDR2 are MNHNS and SASEGT. The CDR3 has 15 amino acids. The CDR3 DNA reads TGTGCCAGCAGGAGGGGACGGACAGTCTCCTACGAGCAGTACTTC. Translation gives CASRRGRTVSYEQYF.

V gene TRBV5-4 combines with J gene TRBJ1-2; 7 bases fit TRBD1. Germline V gene data show CDR1 as SGHNT and CDR2 as YYREEE (reference sequence). The CDR3 totals 16 residues. V was pared by 2 bases and J by 4 bases, with 11 bases of the junction left unmatched. CDR3 amino acids: CASSFGGTELVYGYTF. In DNA form, the CDR3 reads TGTGCCAGCAGCTTCGGAGGGACAGAGCTTGTCTATGGCTACACCTTC.

The J gene is TRBJ2-7, the V gene TRBV11-2, with 9 bases identical to TRBD2. The CDR3 sequence is 15 residues long. Losses at the gene ends were 0 bases for V and 1 base for J; bases not matched to a gene: 1. In germline, CDR1 is SGHAT, CDR2 FQNNGV. The CDR3 DNA reads TGTGCCAGCAGCTTAGAACTAGCGGGTTCCTACGAGCAGTACGTC. It codes for CASSLELAGSYEQYV.